The 24 T cell receptor beta chains given below trace back to one sample, sequenced in a study of metastatic and nonmetastatic thyroid tumors. Through MiXCR, TCRdb re-clonotyped the PCR reads. The table has some 12,000 clones, around 40% seen once; the top ten hold about 16%. All patients were treatment-naive before thyroid surgery. The sequencing sample was made of tumor tissue. These receptors were collected from a female donor with papillary thyroid cancer or a benign thyroid nodule (not recorded which). Some clones in this sample may be carry-over from other donors' samples.

This chain connects TRBV30 to TRBJ2-5; possibly TRBD2 for D (5 bases). The CDR3 spans 13 residues. Germline V gene data show CDR1 as GTSNPN and CDR2 as SVGIG (reference sequence). V lost 3 bases, J lost 5 bases, and 13 bases lay in between. CDR3 region: CAWSVGSGETQYF. CDR3 in DNA: TGTGCCTGGAGCGTAGGATCGGGGGAGACCCAGTACTTC.

Only a few counts were recorded for this clone. The CDR3 DNA sequence: TGTGCCAGCACTATCGGGACAGGGTTTCCCTACGGCTACACCTTC. This sequence encodes CASTIGTGFPYGYTF. This chain uses TRBV28 with TRBJ1-2; 9 bases line up with TRBD1. CDR1 and CDR2 from the germline V gene are MDHEN and SYDVKM. The CDR3 has 15 residues. Trimming at V came to 7 bases and at J to 8 bases, leaving 14 bases not matched to a gene.

This clone has more than one count but fewer than ten. The rearrangement links TRBV12-3 or TRBV12-4 to TRBJ1-1, with D perhaps TRBD1 (5 bases). Between the trimmed V and J ends, which lost 1 base and 4 bases, there was a span of 10 bases. The CDR3 length is 14 residues. DNA for the CDR3: TGTGCCAGCAGTTTAGGAGGGGCGGGCACTGAAGCTTTCTTT. It yields the protein CASSLGGAGTEAFF.

This clone has a handful of counts. The rearrangement links TRBV28 to TRBJ2-7; 8 bases agree with TRBD1. Germline V gives CDR1 MDHEN, CDR2 SYDVKM. V lost 8 bases, J lost 6 bases, and 9 bases stayed unmatched. CDR3 length: 13 amino acids. The CDR3, as DNA: TGTGCCAGCTCAGGTGACAGGGGATCCGAGCAGTACTTC. Protein: CASSGDRGSEQYF.

The chain uses TRBV7-2 and TRBJ1-2; 7 positions agree with TRBD1. Trimming cost V 5 bases and J 7 bases; bases outside gene matches: 7. The CDR3 length is 13 residues. The germline V gene encodes CDR1 SGHTA and CDR2 FQGNSA. The CDR3 DNA is TGTGCCAGCAGCCCAGGGGGGACCTTTGGCTACACCTTC. Its protein product is CASSPGGTFGYTF.

V and J are TRBV19 and TRBJ1-1; D ambiguous. Germline-derived CDR1 and CDR2 are LNHDA and SQIVND (reference sequence). This CDR3 has 13 residues. The V end lost 3 bases, the J end lost 4 bases, and 9 bases lay between the germline ends. The DNA for the CDR3 is TGTGCCAGTAGTATCGAGTCAGGCACTGAAGCTTTCTTT. It yields the protein CASSIESGTEAFF. Based on the CDR3 plus reference TRBV19 and TRBJ1-1, the full variable domain is DGGITQSPKYLFRKEGQNVTLSCEQNLNHDAMYWYRQDPGQGLRLIYYSQIVNDFQKGDIAEGYSVSREKKESFPLTVTSAQKNPTAFYLCASSIESGTEAFFGQGTRLTVV.

The genes are TRBV12-3 or TRBV12-4 and TRBJ2-1; D might be TRBD2 (6 bases). Trimming shortened V by 1 base and J by 6 bases, and 10 bases separated the two germline ends. This CDR3 has 14 amino acids. The CDR3 sequence is CASSLGGDLNEQFF. The CDR3 DNA sequence: TGTGCCAGCAGTTTAGGGGGGGACCTCAATGAGCAGTTCTTC.

This clone turned up a few times. V is TRBV20-1 and J is TRBJ1-3; D gene uncertain. Trimming left V 5 bases short and J 0 bases short, with 11 bases between. CDR3 length: 14 amino acids. Germline assignment: CDR1 DFQATT and CDR2 SNEGSKA (reference sequence). The CDR3 protein is CSAETGDSGNTIYF. In nucleotides, the CDR3 is TGCAGTGCTGAGACCGGGGACTCTGGAAACACCATATATTTT.

The CDR3 DNA reads as TGCGCCAGCAGCGGAGGGACCTACGAGCAGTACTTC. Its translation: CASSGGTYEQYF. The gene calls are TRBV5-1 and TRBJ2-7, with D perhaps TRBD2 (6 bases). Looked up from germline, CDR1 is SGHRS and CDR2 is YFSETQ. The CDR3 length is 12 residues. V lost 4 bases and J 2 bases, leaving 7 bases between the germline ends.

This chain links TRBV6-2 or TRBV6-3 with TRBJ2-3, with 11 nucleotides matching TRBD2. The germline CDR1 and CDR2 sequences are MNHEY and SVGEGT. J lost 2 bases, V lost 4 bases, and 2 bases had no gene match. This CDR3 spans 15 amino acids. The CDR3 sequence: CASSFSGRATDTQYF. The DNA for the CDR3 is TGTGCCAGCAGTTTTAGCGGGAGGGCCACAGATACGCAGTATTTT.

The V gene is TRBV4-1, the J gene TRBJ1-3, with 11 bases identical to TRBD1. This CDR3 has 18 amino acids. J lost 4 bases, V lost 4 bases, and 12 bases had no gene match. The germline gives CDR1 MGHRA, CDR2 YSYEKL. The CDR3 here is CASSLGQGAVSSGNTIYF. The CDR3, as DNA: TGCGCCAGCAGCCTCGGACAGGGGGCCGTTTCGAGCGGAAACACCATATATTTT.

Remarks on this clone: This could be a read error, since a much larger clone is one nucleotide away. This sample also contains other DNA sequences that code for the same CDR3. The rearrangement uses TRBV28 and TRBJ1-1, with D tentatively TRBD1 (5 bases). The CDR3 is 16 amino acids. Germline CDR1 is MDHEN and CDR2 is SYDVKM. CDR3 protein: CASSLSPGSMNTEAFF. In DNA form, the CDR3 reads TGTGCTAGCAGTTTATCACCAGGGTCGATGAACACTGAAGCTTTCTTT.

The chain combines TRBV11-2 with TRBJ2-1, with D unresolved. The CDR3 covers 16 residues. V was cut by 4 bases and J by 0 bases, with 13 bases left in between. Per germline, CDR1 SGHAT and CDR2 FQNNGV. The CDR3 is CASSSLHGSSYNEQFF. In DNA form, the CDR3 reads TGTGCCAGCAGCTCATTACACGGCAGCTCCTACAATGAGCAGTTCTTC. The full variable domain, in which reference TRBV11-2 and TRBJ2-1 provide the parts outside the CDR3, is EAGVAQSPRYKIIEKRQSVAFWCNPISGHATLYWYQQILGQGPKLLIQFQNNGVVDDSQLPKDRFSAERLKGVDSTLKIQPAKLEDSAVYLCASSSLHGSSYNEQFFGPGTRLTVL.

The table lists this clone with a few counts. The chain joins TRBV6-1 to TRBJ2-1; the D is unclear. Germline CDR1 and CDR2: MNHNS and SASEGT. Trimming cost V 5 bases and J 2 bases, with 4 bases left between them. The CDR3 is 12 amino acids. CDR3 amino acids: CASSPTYNEQFF. The CDR3 DNA reads as TGTGCCAGCAGTCCTACCTACAATGAGCAGTTCTTC.

The chain uses TRBV6-5 and TRBJ2-1; D is perhaps TRBD2 (5 bases). Germline lookup yields CDR1 MNHEY and CDR2 SVGAGI. The V and J ends lost 3 bases and 4 bases respectively, with 7 bases between them. The CDR3 spans 13 residues. CDR3 sequence (DNA): TGTGCCAGCAGTTATGGGAGATACAATGAGCAGTTCTTC. It is translated as CASSYGRYNEQFF.

This clone was counted a few times. The chain has TRBV7-9 and TRBJ2-7; unclear D gene. The V gene lost 4 bases and the J gene lost 1 base, with 8 bases spanning the gap. Germline CDR1 is SEHNR and CDR2 is FQNEAQ (reference sequence). The CDR3 has 13 residues. CDR3 DNA: TGTGCCAGCAGCTCCATGGCTTCCTACGAGCAGTACTTC. It translates to CASSSMASYEQYF.

The V and J genes are TRBV19 and TRBJ1-5; D might be TRBD1 (5 bases). The CDR3 length is 14 residues. V lost 5 bases, J lost 0 bases, and 8 bases lay in between. The germline V gene has CDR1 LNHDA and CDR2 SQIVND (reference sequence). The CDR3 nucleotides read TGTGCCAGTAGTGACAGTTATAGCAATCAGCCCCAGCATTTT. Its translation is CASSDSYSNQPQHF.

The rearrangement joins TRBV20-1 to TRBJ2-2, with 7 bases lining up with TRBD2. V was clipped by 3 bases and J by 4 bases; unmatched bases: 8. This CDR3 is built from 15 residues. Germline CDR1 DFQATT, CDR2 SNEGSKA (reference sequence). CDR3 region: CSASSGRGITGELFF. The CDR3 DNA reads TGCAGTGCTAGTTCTGGGAGGGGAATCACCGGGGAGCTGTTTTTT.

The sample holds a few counts of this clone. The gene calls are TRBV14 and TRBJ2-1; 7 nucleotides line up with TRBD2. CDR3 length equals 15 residues. Germline V gives CDR1 SGHDN, CDR2 FVKESK. V lost 3 bases to trimming and J lost 8 bases; unmatched junction nucleotides: 10. In DNA form, the CDR3 reads TGTGCCAGCAGCCAGATGGGAGGGGCGAAGGATGAGCAGTTCTTC. It specifies CASSQMGGAKDEQFF.

Only a few counts were recorded for this clone. The V and J genes are TRBV15 and TRBJ2-7, with TRBD2 identical over 12 bases. With V trimmed by 5 bases and J by 7 bases, 3 bases remained unmatched. The germline CDR1 and CDR2 sequences are LNHNV and YYDKDF (reference sequence). The CDR3 contains 13 residues. CDR3 residues: CATSRLAGEEQYF. Here the CDR3 DNA reads TGTGCCACCAGCCGACTAGCGGGGGAAGAGCAGTACTTC.

This clone has a handful of counts. This rearrangement joins TRBV6-1 to TRBJ1-1; 8 nucleotides match TRBD1. The CDR3 loop spans 13 amino acids. V was clipped by 5 bases and J by 3 bases; unmatched bases: 2. Germline V gene lookup returns CDR1 MNHNS and CDR2 SASEGT. The CDR3 DNA reads TGTGCCAGCAGTACGACAGGGGACACTGAAGCTTTCTTT. Residues: CASSTTGDTEAFF.

This clone has just a few counts. The CDR3 nucleotides are TGTGCCATCAGATCCGGGACTAGCGGCTACAATGAGCAGTTCTTC. It codes for CAIRSGTSGYNEQFF. The chain employs TRBV10-3 and TRBJ2-1, with 11 bases matching TRBD2. CDR3 length: 15 amino acids. The germline V gene encodes CDR1 ENHRY and CDR2 SYGVKD. Losses at the gene ends were 6 bases for V and 3 bases for J; bases not matched to a gene: 4.

The gene calls are TRBV20-1 and TRBJ1-6, with a weak D call TRBD1 (6 bases). Trimming cost V 5 bases and J 6 bases, with 8 bases left between them. Germline V lookup: CDR1 DFQATT, CDR2 SNEGSKA (reference sequence). This CDR3 has 12 residues. The CDR3: CSAEDSNSPLHF. CDR3 coding DNA: TGCAGTGCTGAGGACAGTAATTCACCCCTCCACTTT.

V gene TRBV11-2 combines with J gene TRBJ2-1; the match to TRBD2 covers 9 bases. Germline V lookup: CDR1 SGHAT, CDR2 FQNNGV. The CDR3 is made up of 16 amino acids. The V gene end was trimmed by 4 bases and the J gene end by 0 bases; junction bases not matched to a gene: 4. The CDR3 loop is CASSSSSGTSYNEQFF. DNA for the CDR3: TGTGCCAGCAGCTCCTCTAGCGGGACCTCCTACAATGAGCAGTTCTTC.